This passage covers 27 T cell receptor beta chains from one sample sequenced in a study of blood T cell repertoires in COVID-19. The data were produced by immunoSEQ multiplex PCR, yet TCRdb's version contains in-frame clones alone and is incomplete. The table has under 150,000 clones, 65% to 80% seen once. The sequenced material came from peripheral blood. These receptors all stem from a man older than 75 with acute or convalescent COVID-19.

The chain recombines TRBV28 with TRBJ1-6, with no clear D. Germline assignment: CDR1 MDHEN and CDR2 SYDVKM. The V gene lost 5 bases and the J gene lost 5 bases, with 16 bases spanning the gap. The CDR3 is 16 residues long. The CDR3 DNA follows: TGTGCCAGCAGTCCATCGCCTGGGCATGATAATTCACCCCTCCACTTT. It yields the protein CASSPSPGHDNSPLHF.

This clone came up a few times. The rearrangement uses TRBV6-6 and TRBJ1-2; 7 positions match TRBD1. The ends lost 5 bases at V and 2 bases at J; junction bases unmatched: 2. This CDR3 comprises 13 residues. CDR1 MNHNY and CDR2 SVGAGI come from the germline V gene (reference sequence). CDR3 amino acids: CASSPDRNYGYTF. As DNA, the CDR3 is TGTGCCAGCAGTCCGGACAGGAACTATGGCTACACCTTC.

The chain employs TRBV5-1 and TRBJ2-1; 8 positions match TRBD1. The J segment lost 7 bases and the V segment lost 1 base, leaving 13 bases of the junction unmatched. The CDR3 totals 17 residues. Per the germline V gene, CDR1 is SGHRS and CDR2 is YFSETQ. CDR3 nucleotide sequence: TGCGCCAGCAGCTTGTCACCCCCAGGGGGCTTGTCAAATGAGCAGTTCTTC. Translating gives CASSLSPPGGLSNEQFF.

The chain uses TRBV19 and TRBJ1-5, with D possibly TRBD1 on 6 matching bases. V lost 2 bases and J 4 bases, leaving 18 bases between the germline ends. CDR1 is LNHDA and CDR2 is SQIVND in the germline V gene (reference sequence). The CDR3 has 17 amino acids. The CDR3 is CASSIKSETGLNQPQHF. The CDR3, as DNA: TGTGCCAGTAGTATAAAGTCCGAGACAGGTCTTAATCAGCCCCAGCATTTT. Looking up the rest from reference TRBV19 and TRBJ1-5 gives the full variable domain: DGGITQSPKYLFRKEGQNVTLSCEQNLNHDAMYWYRQDPGQGLRLIYYSQIVNDFQKGDIAEGYSVSREKKESFPLTVTSAQKNPTAFYLCASSIKSETGLNQPQHFGDGTRLSIL.

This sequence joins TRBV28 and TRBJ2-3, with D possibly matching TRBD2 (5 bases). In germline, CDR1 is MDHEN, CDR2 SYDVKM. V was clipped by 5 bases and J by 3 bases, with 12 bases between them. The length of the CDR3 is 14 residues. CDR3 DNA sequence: TGTGCCAGCAGTGTAATACCGGGAACAGATACGCAGTATTTT. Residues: CASSVIPGTDTQYF.

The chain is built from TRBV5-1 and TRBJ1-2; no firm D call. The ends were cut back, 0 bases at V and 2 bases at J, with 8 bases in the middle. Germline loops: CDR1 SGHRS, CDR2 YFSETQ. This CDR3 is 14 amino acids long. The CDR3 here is CASSLGGSNYGYTF. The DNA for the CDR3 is TGCGCCAGCAGCTTGGGAGGGTCGAACTATGGCTACACCTTC. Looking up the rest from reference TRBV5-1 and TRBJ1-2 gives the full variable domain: KAGVTQTPRYLIKTRGQQVTLSCSPISGHRSVSWYQQTPGQGLQFLFEYFSETQRNKGNFPGRFSGRQFSNSRSEMNVSTLELGDSALYLCASSLGGSNYGYTFGSGTRLTVV.

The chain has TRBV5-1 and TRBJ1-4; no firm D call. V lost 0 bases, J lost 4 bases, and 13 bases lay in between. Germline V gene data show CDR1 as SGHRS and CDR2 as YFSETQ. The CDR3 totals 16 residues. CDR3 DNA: TGCGCCAGCAGCTTGGCCCTCGGGGAGATTAATGAAAAACTGTTTTTT. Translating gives CASSLALGEINEKLFF.

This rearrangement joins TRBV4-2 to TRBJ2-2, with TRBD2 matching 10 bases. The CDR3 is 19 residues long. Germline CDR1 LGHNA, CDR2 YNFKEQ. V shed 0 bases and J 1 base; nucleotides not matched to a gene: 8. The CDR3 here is CASSQDKASGGGNTGELFF. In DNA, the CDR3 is TGTGCCAGCAGCCAAGACAAGGCTAGCGGGGGAGGGAACACCGGGGAGCTGTTTTTT.

This chain's CDR3 is CSAVAAKNIQYF. As DNA, the CDR3 is TGCAGCGCTGTAGCTGCCAAAAACATTCAGTACTTC. The chain links TRBV29-1 to TRBJ2-4; D unclear. Trimming stripped 7 bases from V and 1 base from J, with 8 bases between. CDR3 length: 12 amino acids. Germline CDR1 reads SQVTM; CDR2 reads ANQGSEA.

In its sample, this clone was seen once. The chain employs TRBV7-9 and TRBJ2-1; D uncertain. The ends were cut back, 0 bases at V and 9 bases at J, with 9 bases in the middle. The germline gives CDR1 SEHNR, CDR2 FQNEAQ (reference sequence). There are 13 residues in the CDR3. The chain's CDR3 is CASSLAPNVEQFF. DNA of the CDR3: TGTGCCAGCAGCTTAGCGCCTAACGTTGAGCAGTTCTTC.

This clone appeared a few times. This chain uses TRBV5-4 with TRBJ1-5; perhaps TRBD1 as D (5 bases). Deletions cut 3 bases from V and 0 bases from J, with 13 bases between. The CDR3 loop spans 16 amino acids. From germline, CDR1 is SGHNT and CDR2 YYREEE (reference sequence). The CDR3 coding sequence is TGTGCCAGCAGCTCCCACAGGAGCTATAGCAATCAGCCCCAGCATTTT. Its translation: CASSSHRSYSNQPQHF. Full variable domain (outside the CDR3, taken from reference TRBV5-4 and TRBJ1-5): ETGVTQSPTHLIKTRGQQVTLRCSSQSGHNTVSWYQQALGQGPQFIFQYYREEENGRGNFPPRFSGLQFPNYSSELNVNALELDDSALYLCASSSHRSYSNQPQHFGDGTRLSIL.

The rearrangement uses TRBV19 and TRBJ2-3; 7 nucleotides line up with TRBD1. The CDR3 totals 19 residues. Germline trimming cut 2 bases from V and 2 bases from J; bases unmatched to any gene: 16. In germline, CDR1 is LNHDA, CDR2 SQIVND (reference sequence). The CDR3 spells CASSIRGRLGTVHTDTQYF. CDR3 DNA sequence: TGTGCCAGTAGTATAAGAGGGCGGTTGGGGACAGTCCACACAGATACGCAGTATTTT. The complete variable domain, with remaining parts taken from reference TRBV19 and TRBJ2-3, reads DGGITQSPKYLFRKEGQNVTLSCEQNLNHDAMYWYRQDPGQGLRLIYYSQIVNDFQKGDIAEGYSVSREKKESFPLTVTSAQKNPTAFYLCASSIRGRLGTVHTDTQYFGPGTRLTVL.

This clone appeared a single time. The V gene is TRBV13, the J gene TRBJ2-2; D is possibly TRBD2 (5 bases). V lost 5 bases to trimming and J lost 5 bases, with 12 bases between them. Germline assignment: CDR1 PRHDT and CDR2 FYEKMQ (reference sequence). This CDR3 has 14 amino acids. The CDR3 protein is CASSVRGSTGELFF. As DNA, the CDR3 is TGTGCCAGCAGCGTGCGAGGGAGTACCGGGGAGCTGTTTTTT.

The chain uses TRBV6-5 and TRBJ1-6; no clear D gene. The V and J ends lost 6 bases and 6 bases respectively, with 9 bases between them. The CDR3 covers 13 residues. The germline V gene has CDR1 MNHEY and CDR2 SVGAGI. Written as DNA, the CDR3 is TGTGCCAGCAGATCCGGGATTAATTCACCCCTCCACTTT. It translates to CASRSGINSPLHF.

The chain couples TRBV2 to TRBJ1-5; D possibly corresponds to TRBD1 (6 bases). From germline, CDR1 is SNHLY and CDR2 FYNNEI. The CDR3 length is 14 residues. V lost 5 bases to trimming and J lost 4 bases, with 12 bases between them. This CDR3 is CASSMDRENQPQHF. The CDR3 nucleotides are TGTGCCAGCAGTATGGACAGAGAAAATCAGCCCCAGCATTTT.

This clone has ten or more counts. The CDR3 DNA sequence: TGTGCCAGTAGTGTGGCCCCAACCTACGAGCAGTACTTC. Translation gives CASSVAPTYEQYF. The V and J genes are TRBV19 and TRBJ2-7; D not certain. Germline-derived CDR1 and CDR2 are LNHDA and SQIVND (reference sequence). The CDR3 contains 13 residues. V lost 5 bases to trimming and J lost 2 bases, with 10 bases between them.

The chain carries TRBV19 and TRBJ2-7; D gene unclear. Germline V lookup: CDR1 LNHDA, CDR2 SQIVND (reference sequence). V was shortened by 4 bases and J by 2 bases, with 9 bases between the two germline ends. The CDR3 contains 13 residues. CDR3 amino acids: CASSNLGPYEQYF. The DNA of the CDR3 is TGTGCCAGTAGTAACCTGGGCCCCTACGAGCAGTACTTC.

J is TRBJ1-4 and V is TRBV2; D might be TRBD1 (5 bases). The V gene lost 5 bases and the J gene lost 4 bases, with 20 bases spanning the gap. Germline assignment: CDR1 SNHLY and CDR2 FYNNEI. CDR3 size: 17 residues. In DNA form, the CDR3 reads TGTGCCAGCAGTAAGGAAGCTCCCGGGACTTTTAATGAAAAACTGTTTTTT. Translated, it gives CASSKEAPGTFNEKLFF.

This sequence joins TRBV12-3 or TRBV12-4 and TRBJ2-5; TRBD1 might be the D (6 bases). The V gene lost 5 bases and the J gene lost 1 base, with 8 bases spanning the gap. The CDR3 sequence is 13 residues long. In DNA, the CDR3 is TGTGCCAGCAGTCAGGGGTTCCAAGAGACCCAGTACTTC. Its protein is CASSQGFQETQYF.

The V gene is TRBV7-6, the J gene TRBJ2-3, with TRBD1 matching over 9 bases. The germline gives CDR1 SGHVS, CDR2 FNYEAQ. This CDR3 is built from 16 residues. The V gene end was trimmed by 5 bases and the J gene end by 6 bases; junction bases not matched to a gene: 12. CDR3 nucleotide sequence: TGTGCCAGCAGCCAATCTCCGGGACAGGGAGGGGATACGCAGTATTTT. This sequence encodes CASSQSPGQGGDTQYF.

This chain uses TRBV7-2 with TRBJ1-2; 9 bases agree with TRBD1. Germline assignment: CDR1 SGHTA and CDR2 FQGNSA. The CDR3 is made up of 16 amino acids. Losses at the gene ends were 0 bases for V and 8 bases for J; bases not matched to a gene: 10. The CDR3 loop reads CASSLARGQGLGGYTF. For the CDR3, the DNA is TGTGCCAGCAGCTTAGCCCGGGGACAGGGCCTTGGAGGCTACACCTTC.

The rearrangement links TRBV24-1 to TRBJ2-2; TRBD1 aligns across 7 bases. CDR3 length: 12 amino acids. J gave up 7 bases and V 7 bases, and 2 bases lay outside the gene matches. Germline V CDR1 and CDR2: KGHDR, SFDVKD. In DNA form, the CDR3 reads TGTGCCACCAGGACAGGGAGCGGGGAGCTGTTTTTT. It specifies CATRTGSGELFF.

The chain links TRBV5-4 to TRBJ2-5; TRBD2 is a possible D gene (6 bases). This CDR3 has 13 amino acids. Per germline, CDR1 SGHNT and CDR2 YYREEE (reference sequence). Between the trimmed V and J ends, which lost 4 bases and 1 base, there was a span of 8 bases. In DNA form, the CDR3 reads TGTGCCAGCAGCCGGGACTTCCAAGAGACCCAGTACTTC. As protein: CASSRDFQETQYF.

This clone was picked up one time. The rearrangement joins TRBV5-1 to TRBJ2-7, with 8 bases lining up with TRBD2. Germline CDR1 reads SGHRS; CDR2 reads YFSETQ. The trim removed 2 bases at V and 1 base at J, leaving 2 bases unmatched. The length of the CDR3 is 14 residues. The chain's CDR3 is CASSFGRESYEQYF. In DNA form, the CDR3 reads TGCGCCAGCAGCTTCGGGAGGGAATCCTACGAGCAGTACTTC.

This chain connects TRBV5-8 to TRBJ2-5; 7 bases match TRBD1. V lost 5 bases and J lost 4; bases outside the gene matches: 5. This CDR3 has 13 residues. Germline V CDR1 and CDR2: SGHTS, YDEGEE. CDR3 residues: CASRITGAETQYF. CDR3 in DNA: TGTGCCAGCAGAATTACAGGGGCAGAGACCCAGTACTTC.

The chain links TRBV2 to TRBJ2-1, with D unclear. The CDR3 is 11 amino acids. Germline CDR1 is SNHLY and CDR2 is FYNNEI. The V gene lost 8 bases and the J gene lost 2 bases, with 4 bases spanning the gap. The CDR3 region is CASPAYNEQFF. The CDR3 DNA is TGTGCCAGCCCCGCCTACAATGAGCAGTTCTTC. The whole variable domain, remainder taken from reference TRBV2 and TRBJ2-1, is EPEVTQTPSHQVTQMGQEVILRCVPISNHLYFYWYRQILGQKVEFLVSFYNNEISEKSEIFDDQFSVERPDGSNFTLKIRSTKLEDSAMYFCASPAYNEQFFGPGTRLTVL.

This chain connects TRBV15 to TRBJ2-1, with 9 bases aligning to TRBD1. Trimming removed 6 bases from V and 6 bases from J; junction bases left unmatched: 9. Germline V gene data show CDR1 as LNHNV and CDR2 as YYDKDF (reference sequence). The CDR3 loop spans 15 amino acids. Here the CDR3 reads CATRLGDREGNEQFF. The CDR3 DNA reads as TGTGCCACCAGGCTGGGGGACAGGGAGGGCAATGAGCAGTTCTTC.